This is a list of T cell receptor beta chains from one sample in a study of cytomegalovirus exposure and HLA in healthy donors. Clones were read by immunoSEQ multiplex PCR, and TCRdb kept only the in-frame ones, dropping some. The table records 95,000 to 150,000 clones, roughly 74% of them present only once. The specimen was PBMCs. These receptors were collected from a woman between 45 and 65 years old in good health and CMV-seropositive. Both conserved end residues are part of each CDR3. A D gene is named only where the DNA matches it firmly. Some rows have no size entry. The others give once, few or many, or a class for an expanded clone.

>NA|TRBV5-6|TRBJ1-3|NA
TGTGCCAGCAGCTTGAGGGGAACCGCTGGAAACACCATATATTTT
CASSLRGTAGNTIYF
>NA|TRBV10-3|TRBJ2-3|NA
TGTGCCATCAACGCGGCTAAGGGACAACCCACAGATACGCAGTATTTT
CAINAAKGQPTDTQYF
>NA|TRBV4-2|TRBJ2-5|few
TGTGCCAGCAGCCAGGGGGCTAGTAGGGAGACCCAGTACTTC
CASSQGASRETQYF
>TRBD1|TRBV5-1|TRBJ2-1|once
TGCGCCAGCAGCTACCCGGACAGGGTAAAGGAGAATGAGCAGTTCTTC
CASSYPDRVKENEQFF
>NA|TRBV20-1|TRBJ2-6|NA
TGCAGTGCCCTGGGCCTCAACGTCCTGACTTTC
CSALGLNVLTF
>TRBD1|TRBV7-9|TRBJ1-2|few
TGTGCCAGCAGCTTAGGGACAGGCATCTATGGCTACACCTTC
CASSLGTGIYGYTF
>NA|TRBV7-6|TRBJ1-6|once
TGTGCCAGCAGTACGGGGGAGGGGAATTCACCCCTCCACTTT
CASSTGEGNSPLHF
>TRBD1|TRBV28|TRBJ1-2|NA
TGTGCCAGCAGTTTAACAGGGGGCAGTGGGGGCTACACCTTC
CASSLTGGSGGYTF
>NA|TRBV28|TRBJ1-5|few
TGTGCCAGCAAGATGGGAGACAATCAGCCCCAGCATTTT
CASKMGDNQPQHF
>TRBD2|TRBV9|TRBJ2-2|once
TGTGCCAGCAGCTTACAAGCGGGGCGATCTACCGGGGAGCTGTTTTTT
CASSLQAGRSTGELFF
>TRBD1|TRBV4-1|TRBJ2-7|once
TGCGCCAGCAGCCAAGCGGGACAGTCCCTCTACGAGCAGTACTTC
CASSQAGQSLYEQYF
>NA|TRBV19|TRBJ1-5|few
TGTGCCAGTAGTATAGATTTAAATCAGCCCCAGCATTTT
CASSIDLNQPQHF
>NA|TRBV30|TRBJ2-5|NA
TGTGCCTGTTCCGGTCAAGAGACCCAGTACTTC
CACSGQETQYF
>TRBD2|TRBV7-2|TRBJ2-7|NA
TGTGCCAGCAGCCCGGGGACTAGCGGGCGCTACGAGCAGTACTTC
CASSPGTSGRYEQYF
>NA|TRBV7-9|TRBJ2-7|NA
TGTGCCAGCAGCCAGGAGGGCAGGGGGTTCGAGCAGTACTTC
CASSQEGRGFEQYF
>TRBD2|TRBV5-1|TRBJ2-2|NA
TGCGCCAGCAGGGCTAGCGGGGACACCGGGGAGCTGTTTTTT
CASRASGDTGELFF
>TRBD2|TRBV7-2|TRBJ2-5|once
TGTGCCAGCAGCCCCCGTGGCGGCGCGGGGGGGCATGAGACCCAGTACTTC
CASSPRGGAGGHETQYF
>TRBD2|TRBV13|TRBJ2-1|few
TGTGCCAGCAGCACGTCGGGGGGGGGAACTTACAATGAGCAGTTCTTC
CASSTSGGGTYNEQFF
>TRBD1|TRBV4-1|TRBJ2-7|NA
TGCGCCAGCAGCCAAGATAGGACAGGGGGGTACGAGCAGTACTTC
CASSQDRTGGYEQYF
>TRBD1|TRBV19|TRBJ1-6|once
TGTGCCAGTAGCAACGGACAGGGTGGAAATTCACCCCTCCACTTT
CASSNGQGGNSPLHF
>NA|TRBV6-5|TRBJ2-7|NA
TGTGCCAGCAGTCCCGGGACAAATACCTACGAGCAGTACTTC
CASSPGTNTYEQYF
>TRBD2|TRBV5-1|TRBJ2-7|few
TGCGCCAGCAGAACCGGGACTAGCTCCTACGAGCAGTACTTC
CASRTGTSSYEQYF
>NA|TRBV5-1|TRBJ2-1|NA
TGCGCCAGCAGCTCGAGAGGCGGGGCGCTGGGTGAGCAGTTCTTC
CASSSRGGALGEQFF
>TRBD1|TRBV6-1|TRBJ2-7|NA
TGTGCCAGCGGGGACAGGACCTACGAGCAGTACTTC
CASGDRTYEQYF
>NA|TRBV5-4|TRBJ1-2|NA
TGTGCCAGCAGCTTGGACAGGGTGGGTGGCTACACCTTC
CASSLDRVGGYTF
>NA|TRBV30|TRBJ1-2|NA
TGTGCCTGGAGGGAGCTTAACTATGGCTACACCTTC
CAWRELNYGYTF
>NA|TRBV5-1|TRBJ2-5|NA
TGCGCCAGCAGCGGGACTCGCGACTTCACTCAAGAGACCCAGTACTTC
CASSGTRDFTQETQYF
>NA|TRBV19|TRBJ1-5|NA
TGTGCCAGTAGTAGCAGATATAGCAATCAGCCCCAGCATTTT
CASSSRYSNQPQHF
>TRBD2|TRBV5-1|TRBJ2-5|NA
TGCGCCAGCAGCTCACTACTAGCGGGGTTCCAAGAGACCCAGTACTTC
CASSSLLAGFQETQYF
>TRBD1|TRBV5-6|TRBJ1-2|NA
TGTGCCAGCAGCTACGGGAGAGGGGGCGCGAACTATGGCTACACCTTC
CASSYGRGGANYGYTF
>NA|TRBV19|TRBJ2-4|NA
TGTGCCAGTAGTATGGGGACATCCAAAAACATTCAGTACTTC
CASSMGTSKNIQYF
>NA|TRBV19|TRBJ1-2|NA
TGTGCCAGTAGTACTCGAGACAGAGGCGGCTACACCTTC
CASSTRDRGGYTF
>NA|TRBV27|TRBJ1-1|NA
TGTGCCAGCAGTTTATCGTCGGTTGGAGGGACTGAAGCTTTCTTT
CASSLSSVGGTEAFF
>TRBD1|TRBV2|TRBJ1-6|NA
TGTGCCAGCAGTAAGGGACAGGTGAATTCACCCCTCCACTTT
CASSKGQVNSPLHF
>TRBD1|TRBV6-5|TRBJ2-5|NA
TGTGCCAGCGGAGGGACAGGGTTCGAGACCCAGTACTTC
CASGGTGFETQYF